This T cell receptor (beta chain) was identified during a study of blood T cell repertoires in COVID-19. On the study more broadly: Researchers got acute and convalescent COVID-19 samples from the United States, Italy and Spain. PBMCs, B-cell-depleted T cells, or T cells provided the cDNA or gDNA that made up the material.

Germline CDR1 and CDR2: LNHDA and SQIVND (reference sequence). Trimming took 5 bases from V and 2 from J, leaving 10 bases between them. The CDR3 consists of 14 residues. The table came from immunoSEQ multiplex PCR; TCRdb's copy has only in-frame clones and leaves some out. The sample has some 76,000 clones; approximately 80% are singletons. The chain employs TRBV19 and TRBJ1-5; a weak D match, TRBD1 (6 bases). The TCR comes from a woman aged 55-70 years with acute or convalescent COVID-19. Material for sequencing was peripheral blood. The CDR3, as DNA: TGTGCCAGTAGTGCCCGGACAGGCAATCAGCCCCAGCATTTT. Its translation: CASSARTGNQPQHF.